This T cell receptor (beta chain) was sequenced during a study of blood T cells in healthy people across ages. Turning to the study itself: Template switching caught about one barcoded beta molecule for each two T cells.

Per the germline V gene, CDR1 is SEHNR and CDR2 is FQNEAQ (reference sequence). The CDR3 totals 15 residues. V lost 6 bases, J lost 8 bases, and 11 bases stayed unmatched. The second PCR ran roughly 6 to 12 cycles with a sample-barcoded 5' primer and J-beta primers. All cDNA molecules were each tagged by a template-switch adaptor with 12 random nucleotides. TCRdb reanalysed the 5' RACE reads using MiXCR and keeps one entry per CDR3 protein. The sample lists 1.5 million or so distinct CDR3 sequences, roughly 43% occurring once. Study outcomes and limitations: The fall in TCR beta diversity per million T cells was roughly linear with age.

This clonotype was picked up a small number of times. The antigen is not known. Isolation of PBMCs gave at least 6 million cells per sample. The V and J genes are TRBV7-9 and TRBJ2-1; the match to TRBD1 covers 9 bases. The origin of this receptor is a woman under 30 in good health. What was sequenced was blood. CDR3 in DNA: TGTGCCAGCAGACCGACCGGGACAGGGTCCGATGAGCAGTTCTTC. Translated: CASRPTGTGSDEQFF.